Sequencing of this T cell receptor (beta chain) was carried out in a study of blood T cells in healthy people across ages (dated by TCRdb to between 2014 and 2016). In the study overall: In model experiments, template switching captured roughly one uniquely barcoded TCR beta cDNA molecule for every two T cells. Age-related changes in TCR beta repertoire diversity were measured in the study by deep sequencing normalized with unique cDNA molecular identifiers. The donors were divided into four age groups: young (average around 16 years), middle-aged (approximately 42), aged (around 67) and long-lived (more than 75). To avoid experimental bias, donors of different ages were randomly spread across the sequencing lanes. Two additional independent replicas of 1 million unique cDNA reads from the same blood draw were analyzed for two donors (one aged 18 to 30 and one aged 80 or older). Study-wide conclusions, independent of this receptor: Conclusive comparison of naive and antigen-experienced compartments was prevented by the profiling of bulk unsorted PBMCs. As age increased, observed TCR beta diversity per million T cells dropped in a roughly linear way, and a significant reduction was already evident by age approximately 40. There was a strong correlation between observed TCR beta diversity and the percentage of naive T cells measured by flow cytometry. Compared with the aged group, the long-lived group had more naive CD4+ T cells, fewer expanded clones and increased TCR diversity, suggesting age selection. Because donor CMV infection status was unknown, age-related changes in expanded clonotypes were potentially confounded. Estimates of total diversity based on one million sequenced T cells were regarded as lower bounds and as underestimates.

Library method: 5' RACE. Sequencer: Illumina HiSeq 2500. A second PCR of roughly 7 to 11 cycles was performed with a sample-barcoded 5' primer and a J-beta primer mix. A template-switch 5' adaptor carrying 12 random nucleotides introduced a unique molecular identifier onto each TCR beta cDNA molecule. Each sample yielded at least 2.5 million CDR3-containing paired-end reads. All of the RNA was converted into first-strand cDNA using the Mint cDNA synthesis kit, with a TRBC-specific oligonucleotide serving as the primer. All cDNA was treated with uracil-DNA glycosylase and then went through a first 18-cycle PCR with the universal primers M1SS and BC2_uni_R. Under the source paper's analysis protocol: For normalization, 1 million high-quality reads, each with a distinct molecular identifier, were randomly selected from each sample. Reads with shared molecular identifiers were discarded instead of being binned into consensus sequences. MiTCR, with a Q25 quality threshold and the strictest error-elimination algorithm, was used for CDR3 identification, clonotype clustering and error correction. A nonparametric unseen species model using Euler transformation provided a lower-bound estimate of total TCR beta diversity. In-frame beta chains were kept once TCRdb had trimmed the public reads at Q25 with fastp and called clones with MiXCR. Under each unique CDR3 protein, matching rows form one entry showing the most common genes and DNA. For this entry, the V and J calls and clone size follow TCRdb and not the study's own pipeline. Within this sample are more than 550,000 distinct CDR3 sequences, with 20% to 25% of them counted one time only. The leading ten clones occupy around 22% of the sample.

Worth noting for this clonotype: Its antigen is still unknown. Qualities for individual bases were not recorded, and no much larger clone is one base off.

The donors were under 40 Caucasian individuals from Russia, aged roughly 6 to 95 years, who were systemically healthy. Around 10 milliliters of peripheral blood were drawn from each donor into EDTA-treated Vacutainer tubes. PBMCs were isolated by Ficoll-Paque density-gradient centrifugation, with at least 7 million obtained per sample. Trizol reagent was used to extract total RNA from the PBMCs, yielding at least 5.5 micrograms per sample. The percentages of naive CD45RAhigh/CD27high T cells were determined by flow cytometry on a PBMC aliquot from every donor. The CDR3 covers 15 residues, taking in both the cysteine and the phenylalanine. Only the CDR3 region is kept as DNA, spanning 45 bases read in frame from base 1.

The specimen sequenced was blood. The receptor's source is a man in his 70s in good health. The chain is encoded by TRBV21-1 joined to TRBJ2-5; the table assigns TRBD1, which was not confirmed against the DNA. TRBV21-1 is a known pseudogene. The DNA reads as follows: TGTGCCAGCAGCAAAGGCCCAAGCGGGGCGGAGACCCAGTACTTC. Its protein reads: CASSKGPSGAETQYF.